Detailed here is one T cell receptor beta chain. Mismatch with germline at one junction end may stem from a read error. Other DNA sequences in this specimen translate into the identical CDR3. The protocol was immunoSEQ multiplex PCR, while the TCRdb copy is restricted to in-frame clones and leaves out a portion. The sample holds more than 85,000 clones; roughly 91% are singletons and the top ten take about 9.7%. The sample belongs to a study of T cell responses to AZD1222 COVID-19 vaccine. From germline, CDR1 is SGHRS and CDR2 YFSETQ. The CDR3 has 14 residues. The J gene is TRBJ1-6, the V gene TRBV5-1, with 8 bases matching TRBD1. This clonotype originated in an adult in good health. Sequencing used peripheral blood, obtained on day 0 of AZD1222 vaccination. For the CDR3, the DNA is TGCGCCAGCAGCCCTGGGGACAGGACTTCACCTCTCCACTTT. This translates into CASSPGDRTSPLHF.